Reported below is one T cell receptor beta chain. This specimen belongs to a study of identical twins. TCRdb reprocessed the 5' RACE reads via MiXCR and lists one record per CDR3 protein. The sample lists about 690,000 distinct CDR3 sequences, 6% to 6.5% occurring once. With V trimmed by 0 bases and J by 4 bases, 7 bases remained unmatched. Germline CDR1 reads GTSNPN; CDR2 reads SVGIG (reference sequence). The CDR3 runs to 16 residues. The chain carries TRBV30 and TRBJ2-4; 9 positions agree with TRBD1. The sample was naive T cells sorted from blood. The receptor's source is a man in his late teens or twenties in good health. DNA for the CDR3: TGTGCCTGGAGTGTTGGCGGACAGGGGTCAAAAAACATTCAGTACTTC. The encoded protein is CAWSVGGQGSKNIQYF.